This TCR beta chain was identified during a study of blood T cell repertoires in COVID-19. As for the study in general: The United States, Italy and Spain supplied acute and convalescent COVID-19 samples.

Participants reported their clinical history, and cohort assignment relied on those reports. The germline V gene has CDR1 SGHNT and CDR2 YENEEA. With V trimmed by 4 bases and J by 4 bases, 13 bases remained unmatched. The CDR3 is 17 amino acids. As processed by the authors: Cell counts per sample came from amplifying reference gene primers. The table came from immunoSEQ multiplex PCR; TCRdb's copy has only in-frame clones and leaves some out. The V and J calls and the clone size are those of that table, but D and trimming were determined from the DNA. The sample lists roughly 320,000 clones; around nine tenths were seen once.

The specimen sequenced was PBMCs or T cells enriched from blood (not recorded which). The chain couples TRBV11-3 to TRBJ2-1; TRBD1 matches at 7 bases. The origin of this receptor is a woman younger than 45 who had been exposed to COVID-19. CDR3 protein: CASSSWTGRPGYNEQFF. CDR3 sequence (DNA): TGTGCCAGCAGCTCGTGGACAGGTCGACCTGGATACAATGAGCAGTTCTTC.